Here is one T cell receptor beta chain with its context. The antigen it binds to is not known. Base qualities are not recorded, but no much larger clone differs from it by a single base. Via the germline V gene (reference sequence), CDR1 is LNHDA and CDR2 SQIVND. Including the terminal cysteine and phenylalanine, the CDR3 comprises 17 residues. Kept here is only the CDR3 DNA, which spans 51 bases and is read in frame from base 1. The V end loses 9 bases and the J end loses 2 bases, and a stretch of 26 bases separates them. These data belong to a study of T cell responses to AZD1222 COVID-19 vaccine (dated by TCRdb to about 2021). General notes on the study: AZD1222 recipients with second doses at about 4 weeks or about 12 weeks were pooled, because spike-specific TCR depth and breadth did not differ between schedules. Enrollment into the trials was organized by age into subgroups of 18-55, 56-69 and 70-plus years, and those subgroups contained roughly 150, 30 and 60 TCR-sequenced participants, respectively. A total of 233 trial participants underwent TCR sequencing, of whom 200 to 220 had received two doses of AZD1222 and roughly 26 had received two doses of the MenACWY control vaccine.

The sample's time point label, in plain terms: baseline before first vaccination. The vaccinee samples were drawn from two UK trials, COV001 and COV002, one of which was a single-blind randomized controlled phase 2/3 trial testing AZD1222 (ChAdOx1 nCoV-19) in healthy adults. Trial participant PBMC samples were collected at day 0 and day 28 after the second dose for TCRbeta chain sequencing. The CDR3 regions of human TCRbeta chains were subjected to immunosequencing. As for how the authors treated the data: TCRs in the repertoires were matched against a reference library of SARS-CoV-2-specific TCRs that had been generated with the MIRA antigen-specificity platform. Breadth was defined as the fraction of unique TCRs that were SARS-CoV-2-associated, and depth was defined as the fraction of total T cells that were SARS-CoV-2-associated. Using the MIRA data, each spike-specific TCR was assigned both to the spike region to which the TCR was reactive and to a CD4 or CD8 class. Log10-transformed breadth and depth values were compared by one-way ANOVA with Sidak's multiple comparisons tests. TCRdb provides this immuneACCESS table in a form limited to in-frame rearrangements. Some clones are lacking; in checked studies, under half of them reflect an unresolved V gene, and why the rest are absent is not known. Clone size and the V and J calls come from that table; the DNA yielded D and trimming. This sample has about 120,000 clones in its table, and roughly nine tenths of those were observed once. Roughly 5.4% of the sample rests with the top ten.

Overall study outcomes, separate from this receptor: Vaccine-associated CD4 TCRs spanned the whole spike protein, with dominant responses in regions 160-218 and 743-854. Only five or six AZD1222 recipients were SARS-CoV-2 seropositive at baseline, limiting conclusions about previously exposed vaccinees. In the small 56-69-year group, the increase in depth fell short of significance, most likely because of low power. After two AZD1222 doses, both the breadth and the depth of spike-specific TCRs were significantly higher than at day 0 and than in MenACWY recipients. Because no day 14 peak-response samples were available, the repertoires could be characterized only after the peak T cell response. Most participants were white British and females outnumbered males, and the authors suggested that clonal diversity may have been underestimated. Reportedly, almost half of the unique spike-specific TCRs recognized epitopes lying outside the regions that are mutated in the B.1.351 and B.1.1.7 variants.

The rearrangement combines TRBV19 with TRBJ2-7; possibly the D gene is TRBD2, per 5 matching bases. The TCR comes from an adult in good health. The starting material was peripheral blood, obtained on day 0 of AZD1222 vaccination. The DNA reads as follows: TGTGCCAGCAGTGTTAGGACTTCCACACCTTCCGCCTACGAGCAGTACTTC. The encoded protein is CASSVRTSTPSAYEQYF.